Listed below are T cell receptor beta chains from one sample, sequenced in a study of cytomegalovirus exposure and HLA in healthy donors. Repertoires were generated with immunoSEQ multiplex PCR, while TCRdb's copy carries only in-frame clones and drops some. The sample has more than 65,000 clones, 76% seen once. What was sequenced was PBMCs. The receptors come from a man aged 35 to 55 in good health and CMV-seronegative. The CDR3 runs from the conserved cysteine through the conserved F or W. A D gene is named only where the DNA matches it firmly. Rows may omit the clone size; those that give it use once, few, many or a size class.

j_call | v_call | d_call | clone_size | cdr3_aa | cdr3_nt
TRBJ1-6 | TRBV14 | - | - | CASSQDRVPNSPLHF | TGTGCCAGCAGCCAAGACAGGGTCCCTAATTCACCCCTCCACTTT
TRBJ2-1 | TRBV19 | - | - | CASSRWNEQFF | TGTGCCAGTAGTCGGTGGAATGAGCAGTTCTTC
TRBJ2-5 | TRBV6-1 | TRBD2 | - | CASSELAGGQETQYF | TGTGCCAGCAGTGAGCTAGCGGGGGGCCAAGAGACCCAGTACTTC
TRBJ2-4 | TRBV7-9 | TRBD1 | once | CASSPGQIDIQYF | TGTGCCAGCAGTCCGGGACAGATAGACATTCAGTACTTC
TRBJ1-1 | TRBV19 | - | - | CASSMYGDTEAFF | TGTGCCAGTAGTATGTACGGGGACACTGAAGCTTTCTTT
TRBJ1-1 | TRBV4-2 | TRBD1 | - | CASSQLGQGRNEAFF | TGTGCCAGCAGCCAACTTGGACAGGGTCGGAATGAAGCTTTCTTT
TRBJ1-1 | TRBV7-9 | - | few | CSSSLAPQGGGMNTEAFF | TGTTCCAGCAGCTTAGCGCCCCAGGGAGGAGGAATGAACACTGAAGCTTTCTTT
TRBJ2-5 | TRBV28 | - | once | CASSRVRAKETQYF | TGTGCCAGCAGCCGAGTCAGGGCGAAAGAGACCCAGTACTTC
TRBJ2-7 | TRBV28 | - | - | CASRRVAGKSYEQYF | TGTGCCAGCAGGCGTGTGGCAGGGAAAAGCTACGAGCAGTACTTC
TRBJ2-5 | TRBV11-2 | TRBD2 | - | CASSLVPKRGGQETQYF | TGTGCCAGCAGCTTAGTCCCTAAGCGGGGGGGCCAAGAGACCCAGTACTTC
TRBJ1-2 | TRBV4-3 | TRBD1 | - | CASSQNEQGGPYGYTF | TGCGCCAGCAGCCAAAATGAACAGGGGGGCCCCTATGGCTACACCTTC
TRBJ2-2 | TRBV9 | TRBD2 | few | CASSVAGLGNTGELFF | TGTGCCAGCAGCGTAGCTGGACTAGGGAACACCGGGGAGCTGTTTTTT
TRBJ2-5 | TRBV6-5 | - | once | CASTVRRTETQYF | TGTGCCAGCACGGTGCGGAGGACGGAGACCCAGTACTTC
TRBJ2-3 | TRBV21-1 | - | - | CATHKEGRAFTDTQYF | TGTGCCACCCACAAGGAGGGACGTGCCTTCACAGATACGCAGTATTTT
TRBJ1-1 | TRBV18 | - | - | CASSPRLGGGNTEAFF | TGTGCCAGCTCACCGAGACTCGGGGGGGGCAACACTGAAGCTTTCTTT
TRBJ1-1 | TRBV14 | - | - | CGARGNTEAFF | TGTGGGGCCAGGGGGAACACTGAAGCTTTCTTT